This T cell receptor (beta chain) was documented in a study of immunodeficiency (dated by TCRdb to between 2017 and 2020). As for the study more broadly: Repertoire analysis was performed to search for VDJ recombination defects and oligoclonality.

Regarding this clone: Its binding antigen is unknown. No clone much larger than this one lies a single base away; base qualities are absent.

Study-wide conclusions, independent of this receptor: Restricted TRB V-J pairing and lower productive entropy were observed in patient CD8+ T cells compared with control CD8+ T cells. Entropy comparisons showed n=3 (open circles) for patients versus healthy controls; a thymic development effect was only suggested as possible. Severe oligoclonality, as judged by top-100 and total clonotype frequencies, was observed in patient CD8+ T cells but not in patient CD4+ T cells.

Fewer naive CD4 and especially CD8 T cells, with expanded effector memory subpopulations, were found in the patients. Before TCR sequencing, CD3+CD8+ T cells were sorted from fresh PBMCs. The junction carries 6 bases between V and J, which are trimmed by 0 bases and 1 base respectively. For CDR1 and CDR2, the germline V gene lists MGHRA and YSYEKL. From cysteine to phenylalanine, the CDR3 is 14 amino acids long. The kept DNA is CDR3 alone, 42 bases in frame from the first base. Genomic DNA was extracted with the QIAamp DNA Blood Mini Kit and sent for immunoSEQ repertoire analysis. Using a standard quantity of genomic DNA template, multiplex PCR was run to amplify the CDR3 regions. PCR products were sequenced on an Illumina platform. On the study's bioinformatics: Alignment of sequences to a reference was performed, and V, D and J gene definitions were taken from IMGT. To eliminate PCR and sequencing errors, a nearest-neighbor clustering algorithm combined closely related sequences. V, D and J usage was examined in productive unique and total sequences using ImmunoSEQ Analyzer tools along with R version 3.6.1. This immuneACCESS table, as held by TCRdb, lists in-frame sequences with V and J called but not all clones. Of the missing ones, under half trace to an unresolved V gene in checked studies; the others have no known cause. The DNA was the basis for D and trimming; V, J and clone size are from that table. A total of some 190 clones appear in this sample, around 80% of them only once. The top ten constitute about half of the sample.

In this chain, TRBV4-1 is recombined with TRBJ1-1, with the D segment identity uncertain. What was sequenced was CD8+ T cells from blood. This receptor was identified in a young woman with POLD1 deficiency. CDR3 sequence: CASSQDGSNTEAFF. The DNA sequence reads TGCGCCAGCAGCCAAGATGGATCGAACACTGAAGCTTTCTTT.